The source of this TCR beta chain is a study of OX40 agonist ivuxolimab in advanced cancers. The study's findings and limits: A proportion of nonresponders additionally exhibited low normalized T-cell clonal expansion. Relative to CD4+, CD8+ T cells held more expanded clones on average.

Remarks on this clone: Its antigen is not identified.

The CDR3 contains 14 residues. The V and J ends lost 11 bases and 7 bases respectively, with 20 bases between them. The germline V gene has CDR1 MNHEY and CDR2 SMNVEV (reference sequence). Method: immunoSEQ multiplex PCR; TCRdb's copy keeps in-frame clones and lacks some. The sample has almost 70,000 clones, about 88% seen once; the top ten hold approximately 4%. This TCR derives from an adult with an advanced solid tumor such as melanoma, head and neck, liver or kidney cancer. The chain joins TRBV27 to TRBJ1-4, with TRBD1 as a possible D gene (6 bases). The starting material was CD4+ or CD8+ T cells sorted from blood, obtained in a trial of the OX40 agonist ivuxolimab. CDR3 in amino acids: CAGPFRGGGEKLFF. As DNA, the CDR3 is TGTGCCGGCCCATTCAGGGGAGGAGGTGAAAAACTGTTTTTT.